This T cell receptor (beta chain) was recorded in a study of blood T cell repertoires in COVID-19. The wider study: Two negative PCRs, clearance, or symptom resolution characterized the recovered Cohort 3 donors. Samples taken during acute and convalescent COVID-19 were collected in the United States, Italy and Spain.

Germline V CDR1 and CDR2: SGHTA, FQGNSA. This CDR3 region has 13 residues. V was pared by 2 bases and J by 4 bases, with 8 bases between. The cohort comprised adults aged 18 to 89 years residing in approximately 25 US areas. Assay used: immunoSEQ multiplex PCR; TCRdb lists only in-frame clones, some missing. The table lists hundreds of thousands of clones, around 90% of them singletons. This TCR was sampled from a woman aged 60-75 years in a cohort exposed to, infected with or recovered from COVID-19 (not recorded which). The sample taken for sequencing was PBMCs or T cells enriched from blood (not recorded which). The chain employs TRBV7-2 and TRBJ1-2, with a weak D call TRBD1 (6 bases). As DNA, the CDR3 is TGTGCCAGCAGCTTAAGGGGGTTCTATGGCTACACCTTC. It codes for CASSLRGFYGYTF.